Below, 5 T cell receptor beta chains from the same sample are listed, as sequenced in a study of CD4 T cell repertoires in COVID-19. These receptors have no known antigen. Antigen-reactive proliferating T cell lines came from CFSE-labeled cells given autologous monocytes and SARS-CoV-2 spike or nucleoprotein. Clones were read by immunoSEQ multiplex PCR, and TCRdb kept only the in-frame ones, dropping some. There are some 600 clones in the sample; under 25% occur only once, and around 15% lies in the top ten. Source: circulating follicular helper CD4+ T cells, cultured in vitro, taken after recovery from COVID-19. The receptors were gathered from a human donor who had COVID-19.

V usage is TRBV7-3 and J usage is TRBJ1-4; 7 nucleotides line up with TRBD1. The V and J ends lost 5 bases and 10 bases, in that order; junction bases with no gene match: 7. There are 13 residues in the CDR3. Per the germline V gene, CDR1 is SGHTA and CDR2 is FQGTGA. The CDR3 region has the DNA TGTGCCAGCAGCATCGACAGGGCTGGAAAACTGTTTTTT. It encodes CASSIDRAGKLFF.

In its sample, this clone ranks as medium-sized (0.01 to 0.1%). The chain carries TRBV5-1 and TRBJ2-7; 7 nucleotides line up with TRBD1. The CDR3 extends over 14 amino acids. V shed 1 base and J 6 bases; nucleotides not matched to a gene: 7. Per germline, CDR1 SGHRS and CDR2 YFSETQ. The DNA for the CDR3 is TGCGCCAGCAGCTTGTCTGGGGGACAGTTCGAGCAGTACGTC. Protein: CASSLSGGQFEQYV.

This clone is medium-sized (0.01 to 0.1%) in the sample. The chain joins TRBV4-2 to TRBJ2-1; 7 bases line up with TRBD2. V lost 0 bases and J lost 0; bases outside the gene matches: 2. Germline-derived CDR1 and CDR2 are LGHNA and YNFKEQ. The CDR3 is 16 amino acids. CDR3 DNA: TGTGCCAGCAGCCAAGATTGGACTAGCTCCTACAATGAGCAGTTCTTC. This codes for CASSQDWTSSYNEQFF.

This chain's CDR3 is CASGETYEQYF. In nucleotides, the CDR3 is TGTGCTAGTGGGGAGACCTACGAGCAGTACTTC. The chain couples TRBV12-5 to TRBJ2-7; no clear D gene. The ends were cut back, 6 bases at V and 2 bases at J, with 5 bases in the middle. The length of the CDR3 is 11 residues. Germline V gene lookup returns CDR1 LGHNT and CDR2 FRNRAP.

V and J are TRBV6-6 and TRBJ1-2; no clear D. Between the trimmed V and J ends, which lost 6 bases and 2 bases, there was a span of 10 bases. The CDR3 length is 13 residues. Germline CDR1 and CDR2: MNHNY and SVGAGI (reference sequence). CDR3 amino acids: CASRGGSNYGYTF. DNA of the CDR3: TGTGCCAGCAGGGGCGGTTCGAACTATGGCTACACCTTC.